This T cell receptor beta chain came from a study of T cells in Graves' hyperthyroidism and ophthalmopathy. Study conclusions and caveats: The model anticipated ophthalmopathy a median 6.5 months pre-onset.

RNA transcripts provided the source from which TCR beta CDR3 regions were amplified. The study used the HTBI primer set for a first-round RT-PCR of the TCR CDR3. Using its own MiXCR run on the multiplex PCR reads, TCRdb lists one record per CDR3 protein. The repertoire includes 470,000 or so distinct CDR3 sequences, 20% of them detected once, and approximately 25% sits in the top ten. This clonotype was seen more than once but under ten times. Its antigen is unidentified. A read error may produce the germline difference seen at one junction end. The V gene's germline CDR1 is LNHDA and CDR2 SQIVND (reference sequence). This CDR3 has 17 residues.

The rearrangement links TRBV19 to TRBJ2-2, with 12 bases that match TRBD2. The receptor was derived from a man aged 18-30 years with Graves' hyperthyroidism. Sequencing was done on a sample of blood. CDR3: CASSIRTSGTNTGELFF. In DNA, the CDR3 is TGTGCGAGTAGTATTAGGACTAGCGGGACAAACACCGGGGAGCTGTTTTTT.